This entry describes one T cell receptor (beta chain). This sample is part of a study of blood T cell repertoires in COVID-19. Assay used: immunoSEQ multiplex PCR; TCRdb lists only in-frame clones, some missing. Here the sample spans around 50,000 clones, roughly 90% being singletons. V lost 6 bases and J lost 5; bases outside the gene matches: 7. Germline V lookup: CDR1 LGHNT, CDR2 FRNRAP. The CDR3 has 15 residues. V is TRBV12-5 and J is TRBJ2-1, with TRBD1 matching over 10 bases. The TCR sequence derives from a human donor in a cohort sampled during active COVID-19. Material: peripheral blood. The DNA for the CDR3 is TGTGCTAGTGGGAAGACAGGGGGCGCGGACAATGAGCAGTTCTTC. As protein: CASGKTGGADNEQFF.